The entry that follows covers one TCR beta chain sequence. Individuals drawn from approximately 22 US areas were about 18 to 100 years old. Clinical histories supplied by participants themselves formed the basis of cohort assignment. All recovered Cohort 3 donors got two negative PCRs, got clearance, or saw symptom resolution. This sample is drawn from a study of blood T cell repertoires in COVID-19. Study details: COVID-19 samples from acute and convalescent phases originated in the United States, Italy and Spain.

The V end lost 0 bases, the J end lost 7 bases, and 21 bases lay between the germline ends. Per the germline V gene, CDR1 is LGHNA and CDR2 is YSLEER. The CDR3 is 17 residues long. Using immunoSEQ multiplex PCR, the repertoire was profiled, and TCRdb retains in-frame clones only, with some absent. The data contain under 300,000 clones, 75% to 95% of them seen just once; the ten biggest clones take up over 1.5%. This TCR derives from a woman aged 18-29 years who had recovered from COVID-19. The sample consisted of PBMCs or T cells enriched from blood (not recorded which). This chain joins TRBV4-3 and TRBJ1-2; a possible D gene is TRBD1 (6 bases). The CDR3 bases are TGCGCCAGCAGCCAAGACCCGCATCGAGGGGGTGGAGGTGGCTACACCTTC. It yields the protein CASSQDPHRGGGGGYTF.